One sample yielded the 29 T cell receptor beta chains listed below, sequenced in a study of T cell responses to AZD1222 COVID-19 vaccine (dated by TCRdb to about 2021). Libraries were constructed by the immunoSEQ multiplex PCR assay. Held by TCRdb, this immuneACCESS table contains in-frame sequences only and omits some clones. Under half of the omission traces to an unresolved V gene where checked; the cause of the rest is unknown. The sample profile shows 75,000 to 100,000 clones; around 90% of them were found once. 2.4% of the sample lies in the top ten. Sample time point, as interpreted from the label and publication: baseline before first vaccination. The source was peripheral blood, collected on day 0 of AZD1222 vaccination. Source of these receptors: an adult in good health.

The rearrangement links TRBV27 to TRBJ1-1, with 9 bases aligning to TRBD1. V lost 4 bases to trimming and J lost 1 base; unmatched junction nucleotides: 7. The CDR3 length is 16 residues. CDR1 MNHEY and CDR2 SMNVEV come from the germline V gene (reference sequence). The CDR3 coding sequence is TGTGCCAGCAGTTCAGGCCCGGGACAGGGGAACACTGAAGCTTTCTTT. Protein product: CASSSGPGQGNTEAFF.

The chain links TRBV7-6 to TRBJ2-4; D might be TRBD1 (6 bases). Germline loops: CDR1 SGHVS, CDR2 FNYEAQ. CDR3 length: 15 amino acids. Trimming shortened V by 4 bases and J by 6 bases, and 16 bases separated the two germline ends. The CDR3 reads CASSSHRETGNIQYF. The CDR3 nucleotides are TGTGCCAGCAGCTCCCACAGGGAGACGGGAAACATTCAGTACTTC.

The chain links TRBV27 to TRBJ1-1; no clear D gene. This CDR3 comprises 14 residues. The germline V and J ends were trimmed by 4 bases and 0 bases, with 9 bases remaining between them. Looked up from germline, CDR1 is MNHEY and CDR2 is SMNVEV (reference sequence). The CDR3 sequence: CASSSQSLNTEAFF. Written as DNA, the CDR3 is TGTGCCAGCAGTTCACAGAGTTTGAACACTGAAGCTTTCTTT.

The CDR3 DNA reads as TGTGCCAGCAGCTCCCCCGGGACACCTACCTACAATGAGCAGTTCTTC. Amino acid sequence: CASSSPGTPTYNEQFF. This sequence joins TRBV7-6 and TRBJ2-1, with TRBD1 as a possible D gene (6 bases). The CDR3 runs to 16 residues. From germline, CDR1 is SGHVS and CDR2 FNYEAQ. V was clipped by 4 bases and J by 2 bases, with 15 bases between them.

This clone is medium-sized by share. The genes are TRBV6-4 and TRBJ2-2; 11 bases map to TRBD1. CDR1 and CDR2 (germline): MRHNA, SNTAGT. CDR3 length equals 15 residues. V lost 3 bases, J lost 3 bases, and 0 bases stayed unmatched. The CDR3 region is CASSEGQGDTGELFF. The CDR3 bases are TGTGCCAGCAGTGAGGGACAGGGGGACACCGGGGAGCTGTTTTTT.

V is TRBV7-9 and J is TRBJ2-7, with TRBD1 matching over 7 bases. Germline V gene sequence: CDR1 SEHNR, CDR2 FQNEAQ (reference sequence). V trimming: 5 bases; J trimming: 2 bases; junction bases outside the gene matches: 6. The CDR3 totals 14 residues. The CDR3 here is CASSPDRTTYEQYF. DNA for the CDR3: TGTGCCAGCAGCCCGGACAGGACGACCTACGAGCAGTACTTC.

The CDR3 is CASSVRRYEQYF. The CDR3 DNA reads as TGTGCCAGCAGTGTCAGACGGTACGAGCAGTACTTC. The genes are TRBV2 and TRBJ2-7; D unresolved. The germline V and J ends were trimmed by 4 bases and 4 bases, with 8 bases remaining between them. This CDR3 contains 12 residues. Germline V CDR1 and CDR2: SNHLY, FYNNEI.

The CDR3 here is CASMGASGCQETQYF. CDR3 bases: TGTGCCAGCATGGGGGCTAGCGGGTGCCAAGAGACCCAGTACTTC. The chain couples TRBV6-4 to TRBJ2-5; TRBD2 matches at 8 bases. The CDR3 has 15 amino acids. CDR1 and CDR2 (germline): MRHNA, SNTAGT. V shed 7 bases and J 1 base; nucleotides not matched to a gene: 8.

The chain has TRBV6-1 and TRBJ2-1; the match to TRBD2 covers 8 bases. Germline lookup yields CDR1 MNHNS and CDR2 SASEGT. V trimming: 3 bases; J trimming: 5 bases; junction bases outside the gene matches: 9. The CDR3 has 16 amino acids. CDR3 DNA: TGTGCCAGCAGTGAGTGGTCTAGCGGGCGAAACAATGAGCAGTTCTTC. The encoded protein is CASSEWSSGRNNEQFF.

The V and J genes are TRBV6-6 and TRBJ1-5, with TRBD1 matching 8 bases. Trimming took 6 bases from V and 3 from J; bases not matched to a gene: 10. The CDR3 is made up of 16 amino acids. Germline CDR1 reads MNHNY; CDR2 reads SVGAGI (reference sequence). Written as DNA, the CDR3 is TGTGCCAGCAGCGACCCCCAGGGGGCCTCCAATCAGCCCCAGCATTTT. This encodes CASSDPQGASNQPQHF.

J is TRBJ1-1 and V is TRBV19, with TRBD1 matching 8 bases. CDR3 length: 15 residues. Germline V gene data show CDR1 as LNHDA and CDR2 as SQIVND (reference sequence). With 3 bases clipped from V and 0 bases from J, the junction kept 3 bases outside the gene matches. CDR3 loop: CASSIGQGMNTEAFF. CDR3 coding DNA: TGTGCCAGTAGTATCGGACAGGGCATGAACACTGAAGCTTTCTTT.

This chain uses TRBV18 with TRBJ2-7; D could derive from TRBD1 or TRBD2 (5 bases each). CDR3 length: 15 amino acids. From germline, CDR1 is KGHSH and CDR2 LQKENI. V dropped 0 bases and J dropped 7 bases, with 16 bases sitting between them. The DNA of the CDR3 is TGTGCCAGCTCACCACCGGGACCCACAACTTGGGAGCAGTACTTC. Amino acid sequence: CASSPPGPTTWEQYF.

This chain uses TRBV27 with TRBJ2-7, with 9 positions matching TRBD2. The length of the CDR3 is 14 residues. The V segment lost 7 bases and the J segment 1 base; nucleotides outside the gene matches: 5. CDR1 MNHEY and CDR2 SMNVEV come from the germline V gene (reference sequence). The CDR3 region has the DNA TGTGCCAGCAAGACTAGCGGAGGATCCTACGAGCAGTACTTC. Protein sequence: CASKTSGGSYEQYF.

The rearrangement links TRBV18 to TRBJ2-1; D is undetermined. Trimming shortened V by 2 bases and J by 5 bases, and 13 bases separated the two germline ends. The CDR3 spans 15 residues. The germline gives CDR1 KGHSH, CDR2 LQKENI. CDR3 loop: CASSPSTAWDNEQFF. The CDR3 DNA sequence: TGTGCCAGCTCACCATCGACGGCTTGGGACAATGAGCAGTTCTTC.

This chain links TRBV12-5 with TRBJ1-1; D is unclear. Deletions cut 0 bases from V and 0 bases from J, with 17 bases between. CDR3 length: 18 amino acids. Looked up from germline, CDR1 is LGHNT and CDR2 is FRNRAP. The CDR3 protein is CASGLVFGTHGMNTEAFF. In nucleotides, the CDR3 is TGTGCTAGTGGTTTGGTTTTCGGCACCCATGGGATGAACACTGAAGCTTTCTTT.

The V gene is TRBV6-6, the J gene TRBJ2-2; possibly TRBD1 for D (6 bases). The CDR3 runs to 20 residues. The ends were cut back, 6 bases at V and 0 bases at J, with 26 bases in the middle. CDR1 and CDR2 from the germline V gene are MNHNY and SVGAGI (reference sequence). CDR3 DNA sequence: TGTGCCAGCAGCGACGAGGACAGACTGCGCTCCGATACGAACACCGGGGAGCTGTTTTTT. Translation gives CASSDEDRLRSDTNTGELFF.

This chain uses TRBV9 with TRBJ2-3, with D uncertain. Germline CDR1 SGDLS, CDR2 YYNGEE. Between the trimmed V and J ends, which lost 0 bases and 0 bases, there was a span of 8 bases. The CDR3 sequence is 15 residues long. CDR3 in amino acids: CASSVAPTSTDTQYF. CDR3 coding DNA: TGTGCCAGCAGCGTAGCGCCAACTAGCACAGATACGCAGTATTTT.

The chain recombines TRBV5-4 with TRBJ2-1; maybe TRBD1 (6 bases). Looked up from germline, CDR1 is SGHNT and CDR2 is YYREEE (reference sequence). The V end was cut by 2 bases, the J end by 10 bases, with 7 bases between. The CDR3 has 11 amino acids. The CDR3 DNA is TGTGCCAGCAGCTTAGGACAGGAGCAGTTCTTC. It is translated as CASSLGQEQFF. Combining the CDR3 with reference TRBV5-4 and TRBJ2-1 gives the whole variable domain ETGVTQSPTHLIKTRGQQVTLRCSSQSGHNTVSWYQQALGQGPQFIFQYYREEENGRGNFPPRFSGLQFPNYSSELNVNALELDDSALYLCASSLGQEQFFGPGTRLTVL.

The chain employs TRBV29-1 and TRBJ1-1, with D possibly matching TRBD1 (5 bases). Germline V gives CDR1 SQVTM, CDR2 ANQGSEA. The V gene lost 5 bases and the J gene lost 0 bases, with 10 bases spanning the gap. This CDR3 has 13 amino acids. CDR3 sequence (DNA): TGCAGCGTTAACAGGAGAATGAACACTGAAGCTTTCTTT. Protein product: CSVNRRMNTEAFF.

This clone was found once. This chain connects TRBV2 to TRBJ2-7, with D possibly TRBD2 on 5 matching bases. This CDR3 spans 14 amino acids. Germline V gene lookup returns CDR1 SNHLY and CDR2 FYNNEI. V lost 6 bases and J lost 2, with 14 bases in between. CDR3 in amino acids: CASRRGMSTYEQYF. The DNA for the CDR3 is TGTGCCAGCAGACGGGGAATGTCAACCTACGAGCAGTACTTC.

This clone was counted once. The chain is built from TRBV10-1 and TRBJ1-1; D not certain. V dropped 6 bases and J dropped 0 bases, with 17 bases sitting between them. Germline assignment: CDR1 WNHNN and CDR2 SYGVQD (reference sequence). The CDR3 has 16 residues. Written as DNA, the CDR3 is TGCGCCAGCAGCAAACTTCCCAACCCGATGAACACTGAAGCTTTCTTT. Translated: CASSKLPNPMNTEAFF.

The V gene is TRBV18, the J gene TRBJ2-2; 10 bases are a match to TRBD1. CDR1 and CDR2 from the germline V gene are KGHSH and LQKENI. The ends lost 5 bases at V and 5 bases at J; junction bases unmatched: 5. This CDR3 has 15 residues. The CDR3 DNA is TGTGCCAGCTCAACGACAGGGGGCGCAACCGGGGAGCTGTTTTTT. It yields the protein CASSTTGGATGELFF.

The V and J genes are TRBV12-3 or TRBV12-4 and TRBJ1-5; a possible D gene is TRBD1 (5 bases). This CDR3 is 13 amino acids long. Trimming pared 3 bases from V and 9 bases from J, leaving 12 bases between. CDR3 sequence: CASSLGRVRPQHF. In nucleotides, the CDR3 is TGTGCCAGCAGTTTGGGCAGGGTACGGCCCCAGCATTTT.

The chain carries TRBV7-2 and TRBJ2-1, with a possible D match to TRBD2 (7 bases). The CDR3 extends over 15 amino acids. V was pared by 5 bases and J by 3 bases, with 14 bases between. CDR1 and CDR2 (germline): SGHTA, FQGNSA. Written as DNA, the CDR3 is TGTGCCAGCAGCCTGCTAGGGGGGGTCTACAATGAGCAGTTCTTC. It yields the protein CASSLLGGVYNEQFF.

The rearrangement joins TRBV5-1 to TRBJ2-7, with TRBD2 matching over 13 bases. The length of the CDR3 is 16 residues. The germline V gene encodes CDR1 SGHRS and CDR2 YFSETQ. V shed 2 bases, J shed 5 bases, and the junction held 7 bases outside the gene matches. CDR3 nucleotides: TGCGCCAGCAGCTTAGGACTAGCGGGAGTTCAGGACGAGCAGTACTTC. Amino acids: CASSLGLAGVQDEQYF. Looking up the rest from reference TRBV5-1 and TRBJ2-7 gives the full variable domain: KAGVTQTPRYLIKTRGQQVTLSCSPISGHRSVSWYQQTPGQGLQFLFEYFSETQRNKGNFPGRFSGRQFSNSRSEMNVSTLELGDSALYLCASSLGLAGVQDEQYFGPGTRLTVT.

V gene TRBV4-1 combines with J gene TRBJ1-2; 11 bases line up with TRBD1. The V gene's germline CDR1 is MGHRA and CDR2 YSYEKL. This CDR3 spans 15 amino acids. The trim removed 4 bases at V and 4 bases at J, leaving 5 bases unmatched. CDR3 amino acids: CASSLGTGGGYGYTF. In nucleotides, the CDR3 is TGCGCCAGCAGCCTAGGGACAGGGGGAGGCTATGGCTACACCTTC.

The chain joins TRBV18 to TRBJ2-7, with TRBD2 identical over 8 bases. Per the germline V gene, CDR1 is KGHSH and CDR2 is LQKENI. This CDR3 spans 14 amino acids. Germline trimming cut 4 bases from V and 5 bases from J; bases unmatched to any gene: 7. As DNA, the CDR3 is TGTGCCAGCTCACTTAGCGGGATTAGGGACGAGCAGTACTTC. Protein sequence: CASSLSGIRDEQYF.

V usage is TRBV30 and J usage is TRBJ1-1; weak D call: TRBD1 (5 bases). The CDR3 runs to 13 residues. CDR1 and CDR2 (germline): GTSNPN, SVGIG (reference sequence). V gave up 2 bases and J gave up 3 bases, with 10 bases separating them. The CDR3 is CAWSYRDDTEAFF. The DNA for the CDR3 is TGTGCCTGGAGTTATAGGGACGACACTGAAGCTTTCTTT.

The chain links TRBV11-1 to TRBJ1-1, with D hard to call. CDR3 length: 14 amino acids. V dropped 0 bases and J dropped 0 bases, with 5 bases sitting between them. Germline V gives CDR1 SGHAT, CDR2 FQDESV (reference sequence). CDR3 nucleotides: TGTGCCAGCAGCTTAGCCCTATTGAACACTGAAGCTTTCTTT. This sequence encodes CASSLALLNTEAFF.